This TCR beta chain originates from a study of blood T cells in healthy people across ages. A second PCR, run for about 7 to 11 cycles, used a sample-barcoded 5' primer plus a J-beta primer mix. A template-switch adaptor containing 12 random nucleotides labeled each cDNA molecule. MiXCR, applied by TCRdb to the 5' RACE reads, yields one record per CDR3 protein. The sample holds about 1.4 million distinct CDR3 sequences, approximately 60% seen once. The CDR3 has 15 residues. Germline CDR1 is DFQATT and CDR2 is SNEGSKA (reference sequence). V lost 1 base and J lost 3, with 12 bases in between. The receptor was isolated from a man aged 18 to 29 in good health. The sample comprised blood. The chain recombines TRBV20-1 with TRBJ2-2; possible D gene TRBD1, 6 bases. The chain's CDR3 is CSARGGTSHTGELFF. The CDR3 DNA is TGCAGTGCTAGAGGTGGGACATCGCACACCGGGGAGCTGTTTTTT.